One sample yielded the 22 T cell receptor beta chains listed below, sequenced in a study of CD8 T cells in ankylosing spondylitis. The study, taken as a whole, reports: What appeared characteristic of ankylosing spondylitis blood was a TCR beta motif of eight or nine highly homologous variants.

Which antigens these TCRs recognize remains unknown. Using its own MiXCR run on the 5' RACE reads, TCRdb lists one record per CDR3 protein. Of around 430,000 distinct CDR3 sequences listed, roughly 17% are singletons. Specimen: blood, either unsorted or a sorted T cell fraction (not recorded which). The receptor set was obtained from a male donor with ankylosing spondylitis.

The rearrangement uses TRBV15 and TRBJ2-3, with D perhaps TRBD1 or TRBD2 (6 bases each). V lost 4 bases and J lost 6, with 17 bases in between. Germline V gene data show CDR1 as LNHNV and CDR2 as YYDKDF (reference sequence). This CDR3 has 15 residues. CDR3: CATSKGGGARDTQYF. Written as DNA, the CDR3 is TGTGCCACCAGCAAGGGGGGCGGGGCGCGGGATACGCAGTATTTT.

The chain has TRBV6-5 and TRBJ1-5; D gene unclear. The V gene lost 0 bases and the J gene lost 6 bases, with 6 bases spanning the gap. The CDR3 consists of 13 residues. Per the germline V gene, CDR1 is MNHEY and CDR2 is SVGAGI. The CDR3 is CASSYSGSQPQHF. DNA of the CDR3: TGTGCCAGCAGTTACTCAGGGAGTCAGCCCCAGCATTTT.

The sample holds a few counts of this clonotype. V is TRBV7-9 and J is TRBJ2-1; 8 bases line up with TRBD1. The CDR3 has 17 residues. Trimming took 1 base from V and 3 from J; bases not matched to a gene: 8. Germline V gene lookup returns CDR1 SEHNR and CDR2 FQNEAQ (reference sequence). CDR3 region: CASSLVQGAGYYNEQFF. The CDR3 nucleotides read TGTGCCAGCAGCTTAGTGCAGGGGGCGGGCTACTACAATGAGCAGTTCTTC.

The chain combines TRBV5-1 with TRBJ2-5; TRBD1 might be the D (6 bases). The CDR3 covers 14 residues. Germline CDR1 and CDR2: SGHRS and YFSETQ. Trimming took 4 bases from V and 2 from J, leaving 12 bases between them. In DNA, the CDR3 is TGCGCCAGCAGCCGAACAGGGATACAAGAGACCCAGTACTTC. Protein product: CASSRTGIQETQYF.

The rearrangement links TRBV9 to TRBJ1-5; 9 nucleotides match TRBD1. This CDR3 spans 14 amino acids. CDR1 and CDR2 (germline): SGDLS, YYNGEE. The ends lost 3 bases at V and 7 bases at J; junction bases unmatched: 5. The DNA of the CDR3 is TGTGCCAGCAGCGGAGGGACAGGGTCCCAGCCCCAGCATTTT. Translated, it gives CASSGGTGSQPQHF.

This clonotype was found many times. One end of the junction fails to match germline, which may point to a read error. The chain uses TRBV5-1 and TRBJ1-1; 7 nucleotides match TRBD1. This CDR3 region has 14 residues. Germline CDR1 SGHRS, CDR2 YFSETQ. CDR3 DNA sequence: TGCGCCAGCAGTTTGGGACAGCCGAACACTGAAGCTTTCTTT. The encoded protein is CASSLGQPNTEAFF.

J is TRBJ2-2 and V is TRBV10-3, with TRBD2 identical over 9 bases. The germline V gene encodes CDR1 ENHRY and CDR2 SYGVKD. The trim removed 0 bases at V and 3 bases at J, leaving 5 bases unmatched. The CDR3 extends over 17 amino acids. The DNA for the CDR3 is TGTGCCATCAGTGAGTCCGAGGGCGGGAGGGACACCGGGGAGCTGTTTTTT. Translating it yields CAISESEGGRDTGELFF.

This chain links TRBV4-1 with TRBJ2-1; the D is unclear. The CDR3 runs to 16 residues. V was pared by 1 base and J by 6 bases, with 16 bases between. Germline V gene sequence: CDR1 MGHRA, CDR2 YSYEKL. CDR3 sequence reads: CASSQGPVVTINEQFF. In nucleotides, the CDR3 is TGCGCCAGCAGCCAAGGTCCGGTGGTTACGATCAATGAGCAGTTCTTC.

This clonotype was recorded a few times. The V gene is TRBV6-5, the J gene TRBJ1-5; D may be TRBD1 (6 bases). The germline V gene has CDR1 MNHEY and CDR2 SVGAGI. V was cut by 2 bases and J by 9 bases, with 20 bases left in between. The CDR3 consists of 16 residues. The CDR3 DNA reads as TGTGCCAGCAGTTACCCCATTCGAGCAACAGGGAGGCCCCAGCATTTT. This gives the protein CASSYPIRATGRPQHF.

The chain has TRBV7-2 and TRBJ2-2; D gene uncertain. The CDR3 spans 15 residues. V was pared by 1 base and J by 5 bases, with 11 bases between. Per the germline V gene, CDR1 is SGHTA and CDR2 is FQGNSA. Here the CDR3 DNA reads TGTGCCAGCAGCTTAGATTGGCTAGTAACCGGGGAGCTGTTTTTT. Encoded protein: CASSLDWLVTGELFF.

The genes are TRBV20-1 and TRBJ2-3, with 8 bases lining up with TRBD2. The CDR3 consists of 15 residues. The trim removed 2 bases at V and 4 bases at J, leaving 8 bases unmatched. The germline gives CDR1 DFQATT, CDR2 SNEGSKA (reference sequence). The CDR3 protein is CSARPGTSIADTQYF. In nucleotides, the CDR3 is TGCAGTGCTAGACCCGGGACTAGTATTGCAGATACGCAGTATTTT.

The rearrangement joins TRBV4-1 to TRBJ1-1; D unclear. The CDR3 covers 15 residues. Germline CDR1 MGHRA, CDR2 YSYEKL. The V end was cut by 1 base, the J end by 12 bases, with 21 bases between. The CDR3 DNA follows: TGCGCCAGCAGCCAAGGGGAACCTGGGGTTAAAGCGACTTTCTTT. Translating gives CASSQGEPGVKATFF.

This clonotype was found a few times. The chain links TRBV18 to TRBJ2-2, with D possibly being TRBD2 (5 bases). This CDR3 spans 16 amino acids. Germline values: CDR1 KGHSH, CDR2 LQKENI. The germline V and J ends were trimmed by 0 bases and 3 bases, with 11 bases remaining between them. CDR3 protein: CASSPPDGRDTGELFF. The CDR3 DNA reads as TGTGCCAGCTCACCACCGGACGGGCGGGACACCGGGGAGCTGTTTTTT.

The chain recombines TRBV20-1 with TRBJ1-1; D is possibly TRBD1 (6 bases). Per germline, CDR1 DFQATT and CDR2 SNEGSKA (reference sequence). The CDR3 is 13 amino acids. Trimming removed 3 bases from V and 8 bases from J, with 16 bases in between. The CDR3 DNA reads as TGCAGTGCTAGCCCGGGACAACAGAAGGAAGCTTTCTTT. This sequence encodes CSASPGQQKEAFF.

This chain uses TRBV15 with TRBJ1-1; possible D gene TRBD1, 6 bases. V lost 6 bases to trimming and J lost 6 bases, with 17 bases between them. This CDR3 contains 14 residues. CDR1 and CDR2 (germline): LNHNV, YYDKDF (reference sequence). DNA for the CDR3: TGTGCCACCAGTCCCGGGGGCCACAGGGCTGAAGCTTTCTTT. It codes for CATSPGGHRAEAFF.

The J gene is TRBJ2-2, the V gene TRBV28, with TRBD1 matching 9 bases. This CDR3 is built from 13 residues. V dropped 3 bases and J dropped 10; count of bases not matched to a gene: 3. Germline V gene data show CDR1 as MDHEN and CDR2 as SYDVKM. The CDR3 loop is CASSFTGGVELFF. The CDR3 nucleotides are TGTGCCAGCAGTTTCACAGGGGGCGTGGAGCTGTTTTTT. The full variable domain, completed using reference TRBV28 and TRBJ2-2, is DVKVTQSSRYLVKRTGEKVFLECVQDMDHENMFWYRQDPGLGLRLIYFSYDVKMKEKGDIPEGYSVSREKKERFSLILESASTNQTSMYLCASSFTGGVELFFGEGSRLTVL.

This clonotype was seen only a few times. V usage is TRBV5-1 and J usage is TRBJ1-5; unclear D gene. This CDR3 is built from 14 residues. Deletions cut 0 bases from V and 8 bases from J, with 12 bases between. Germline V gene sequence: CDR1 SGHRS, CDR2 YFSETQ. CDR3 coding DNA: TGCGCCAGCAGCTTGGAGGGAGGCTCGGAGCCCCAGCATTTT. Translating it yields CASSLEGGSEPQHF.

The gene calls are TRBV4-1 and TRBJ2-7; either TRBD1 or TRBD2 may fit D (5 bases each). CDR3 size: 16 residues. V gave up 2 bases and J gave up 5 bases, with 19 bases separating them. Germline lookup yields CDR1 MGHRA and CDR2 YSYEKL. CDR3 nucleotide sequence: TGCGCCAGCAGCCAACCCCTAGCAGGGCTGCGCAACGAGCAGTACTTC. Its protein is CASSQPLAGLRNEQYF.

The chain uses TRBV5-1 and TRBJ1-1; D is perhaps TRBD1 (6 bases). With 4 bases removed from V and 4 bases from J, the gap between germline ends came to 14 bases. Germline CDR1 reads SGHRS; CDR2 reads YFSETQ. CDR3 length: 14 residues. The DNA for the CDR3 is TGCGCCAGCAGCGCGCAGGGGTCGGCCACTGAAGCTTTCTTT. This encodes CASSAQGSATEAFF. The full variable domain, with the rest looked up from reference TRBV5-1 and TRBJ1-1, is KAGVTQTPRYLIKTRGQQVTLSCSPISGHRSVSWYQQTPGQGLQFLFEYFSETQRNKGNFPGRFSGRQFSNSRSEMNVSTLELGDSALYLCASSAQGSATEAFFGQGTRLTVV.

This clonotype has a single count. V gene TRBV20-1 combines with J gene TRBJ1-5, with D hard to call. V lost 0 bases to trimming and J lost 2 bases, with 8 bases between them. This CDR3 contains 14 residues. CDR1 is DFQATT, CDR2 SNEGSKA, per germline (reference sequence). The CDR3 region is CSAREPQGNQPQHF. The CDR3 nucleotides read TGCAGTGCTAGAGAACCTCAGGGCAATCAGCCCCAGCATTTT.

The sample holds many counts of this clonotype. This sequence joins TRBV7-9 and TRBJ2-5; TRBD2 might be the D (6 bases). The CDR3 is made up of 17 amino acids. Trimming took off 2 bases at V and 4 bases at J, with 20 bases between the two ends. Germline CDR1 is SEHNR and CDR2 is FQNEAQ (reference sequence). CDR3 residues: CASSLSTGLGGLETQYF. CDR3 DNA: TGTGCCAGCAGCTTATCCACCGGGTTAGGAGGGTTAGAGACCCAGTACTTC.

V gene TRBV5-1 combines with J gene TRBJ1-1; D perhaps matches TRBD1 (6 bases). Trimming took 5 bases from V and 2 from J, leaving 13 bases between them. CDR3 length: 14 amino acids. The germline V gene has CDR1 SGHRS and CDR2 YFSETQ. The CDR3 coding sequence is TGCGCCAGCAGTAGCCCACAGGGAAACACTGAAGCTTTCTTT. It is translated as CASSSPQGNTEAFF.